What follows are 15 T cell receptor beta chains derived from one specimen sequenced in a study of blood T cell repertoires in COVID-19. The repertoire was sequenced with immunoSEQ multiplex PCR; TCRdb's copy has only in-frame clones and lacks some. This table has under 40,000 clones, 80% appearing once. The sequenced sample consisted of peripheral blood. The source is a woman aged 65 to 85 with acute or convalescent COVID-19.

This clone occurred a few times. The sample carries other DNA sequences with the same CDR3. The chain uses TRBV7-9 and TRBJ2-7, with 8 bases identical to TRBD1. V was clipped by 4 bases and J by 1 base; unmatched bases: 3. CDR1 and CDR2 (germline): SEHNR, FQNEAQ (reference sequence). The CDR3 runs to 14 residues. The CDR3 protein is CASSSTGGSYEQYF. The CDR3 bases are TGTGCCAGCAGCTCTACAGGGGGATCCTACGAGCAGTACTTC.

The CDR3 DNA reads as TGCAGCGCCTTGTCTAGCGGGTACTCCTACGAGCAGTACTTC. It translates to CSALSSGYSYEQYF. The V and J genes are TRBV29-1 and TRBJ2-7; TRBD2 aligns across 8 bases. The junction had 8 bases not matched to a gene; V was cut back by 7 bases and J by 0 bases. Germline CDR1 and CDR2: SQVTM and ANQGSEA. The CDR3 covers 14 residues.

The V and J genes are TRBV27 and TRBJ2-1; tentative D call: TRBD2 (5 bases). Trimming pared 3 bases from V and 3 bases from J, leaving 6 bases between. CDR3 length equals 13 residues. CDR1 is MNHEY and CDR2 is SMNVEV in the germline V gene (reference sequence). CDR3 region: CASSFEGYNEQFF. CDR3 bases: TGTGCCAGCAGTTTCGAGGGCTACAATGAGCAGTTCTTC.

The V call is TRBV3-1 (or the pseudogene TRBV3-2), the J call TRBJ2-5; D possibly corresponds to TRBD2 (6 bases). Trimming took off 6 bases at V and 4 bases at J, with 15 bases between the two ends. The CDR3 runs 14 residues. Germline V gene sequence: CDR1 LGHDT, CDR2 YNNKEL (reference sequence). CDR3 amino acids: CASSRVSGGETQYF. The CDR3 DNA sequence: TGTGCCAGCAGTCGGGTCTCCGGGGGAGAGACCCAGTACTTC.

This clone turned up a few times. This chain uses TRBV4-1 with TRBJ1-2; 10 bases are shared with TRBD1. Germline assignment: CDR1 MGHRA and CDR2 YSYEKL. Trimming removed 2 bases from V and 7 bases from J; junction bases left unmatched: 7. There are 15 residues in the CDR3. The CDR3 nucleotides read TGCGCCAGCAGCCAATCCCCGGGACAGGGGTTTGGCTACACCTTC. As protein: CASSQSPGQGFGYTF.

This chain joins TRBV5-1 and TRBJ2-5, with 10 bases fitting TRBD1. J was trimmed by 5 bases and V by 1 base; bases with no gene match: 11. The germline V gene has CDR1 SGHRS and CDR2 YFSETQ. CDR3 length equals 17 residues. The CDR3 is CASSLFGDRGRTETQYF. CDR3 DNA sequence: TGCGCCAGCAGCTTGTTCGGGGACAGGGGTCGGACTGAGACCCAGTACTTC.

The chain links TRBV5-8 to TRBJ1-2, with TRBD1 matching over 8 bases. Germline trimming cut 4 bases from V and 4 bases from J; bases unmatched to any gene: 9. The CDR3 sequence is 15 residues long. From germline, CDR1 is SGHTS and CDR2 YDEGEE. This CDR3 is CASSPGQGAFYGYTF. CDR3 sequence (DNA): TGTGCCAGCAGCCCCGGACAGGGTGCCTTCTATGGCTACACCTTC.

This clone was observed a single time. The rearrangement joins TRBV28 to TRBJ2-5; the D is unclear. Germline CDR1 and CDR2: MDHEN and SYDVKM. The CDR3 is 13 amino acids. V dropped 3 bases and J dropped 5 bases, with 10 bases sitting between them. CDR3 bases: TGTGCCAGCAGTTTCGAGACCAGGGAGACCCAGTACTTC. Translated, it gives CASSFETRETQYF.

This clone qualifies as medium-sized. V is TRBV7-9 and J is TRBJ1-2, with D perhaps TRBD1 (5 bases). V lost 1 base to trimming and J lost 8 bases, with 14 bases between them. The CDR3 contains 14 residues. Germline V gene data show CDR1 as SEHNR and CDR2 as FQNEAQ (reference sequence). CDR3 sequence reads: CASSLEGRATGYTF. DNA for the CDR3: TGTGCCAGCAGCTTAGAGGGGAGGGCTACCGGCTACACCTTC. Variable domain in full (rest from reference TRBV7-9 and TRBJ1-2): DTGVSQNPRHKITKRGQNVTFRCDPISEHNRLYWYRQTLGQGPEFLTYFQNEAQLEKSRLLSDRFSAERPKGSFSTLEIQRTEQGDSAMYLCASSLEGRATGYTFGSGTRLTVV.

This chain uses TRBV5-1 with TRBJ2-7; 8 bases are a match to TRBD1. V was pared by 4 bases and J by 7 bases, with 13 bases of the junction left unmatched. Germline values: CDR1 SGHRS, CDR2 YFSETQ. CDR3 size: 15 residues. CDR3 DNA: TGCGCCAGCAGCCCGACAGGGGTGCTGTCGGGAGAGCAGTACTTC. Amino acid sequence: CASSPTGVLSGEQYF.

V gene TRBV4-2 combines with J gene TRBJ2-3; tentatively, D is TRBD1 (6 bases). The CDR3 has 16 residues. CDR1 is LGHNA and CDR2 is YNFKEQ in the germline V gene. The germline V and J ends were trimmed by 5 bases and 1 base, with 16 bases remaining between them. The CDR3 DNA is TGTGCCAGCAGCTCGGCCAGGGACACGGGCACAGATACGCAGTATTTT. Encoded protein: CASSSARDTGTDTQYF.

CDR3 in amino acids: CASSPPTGGNTGELFF. The CDR3 bases are TGTGCCAGCTCACCACCGACAGGGGGGAACACCGGGGAGCTGTTTTTT. The V and J genes are TRBV18 and TRBJ2-2, with 9 bases lining up with TRBD1. With V trimmed by 0 bases and J by 1 base, 0 bases remained unmatched. This CDR3 comprises 16 residues. Germline CDR1 and CDR2: KGHSH and LQKENI.

The chain recombines TRBV5-4 with TRBJ1-3, with D perhaps matching TRBD1 (6 bases). Trimming cost V 0 bases and J 2 bases, with 6 bases left between them. Germline V gene data show CDR1 as SGHNT and CDR2 as YYREEE (reference sequence). The CDR3 loop spans 14 amino acids. The CDR3, as DNA: TGTGCCAGCAGCTTGGCAGGGGCTGGAAACACCATATATTTT. This gives the protein CASSLAGAGNTIYF. The full variable domain, completed using reference TRBV5-4 and TRBJ1-3, is ETGVTQSPTHLIKTRGQQVTLRCSSQSGHNTVSWYQQALGQGPQFIFQYYREEENGRGNFPPRFSGLQFPNYSSELNVNALELDDSALYLCASSLAGAGNTIYFGEGSWLTVV.

This chain joins TRBV27 and TRBJ2-1, with 10 bases that match TRBD2. The germline gives CDR1 MNHEY, CDR2 SMNVEV (reference sequence). This CDR3 contains 16 residues. J lost 8 bases, V lost 0 bases, and 7 bases had no gene match. The CDR3 coding sequence is TGTGCCAGCAGTTTATCCAGCGGGAGGGCCGAGTATGAGCAGTTCTTC. It translates to CASSLSSGRAEYEQFF.

This clone was seen only a few times. This sequence joins TRBV19 and TRBJ1-3; D call uncertain. Germline CDR1 is LNHDA and CDR2 is SQIVND (reference sequence). This CDR3 spans 15 amino acids. V was pared by 6 bases and J by 0 bases, with 12 bases between. For the CDR3, the DNA is TGTGCCAGTAGAGCCCCTCACCTCTCTGGAAACACCATATATTTT. It specifies CASRAPHLSGNTIYF.